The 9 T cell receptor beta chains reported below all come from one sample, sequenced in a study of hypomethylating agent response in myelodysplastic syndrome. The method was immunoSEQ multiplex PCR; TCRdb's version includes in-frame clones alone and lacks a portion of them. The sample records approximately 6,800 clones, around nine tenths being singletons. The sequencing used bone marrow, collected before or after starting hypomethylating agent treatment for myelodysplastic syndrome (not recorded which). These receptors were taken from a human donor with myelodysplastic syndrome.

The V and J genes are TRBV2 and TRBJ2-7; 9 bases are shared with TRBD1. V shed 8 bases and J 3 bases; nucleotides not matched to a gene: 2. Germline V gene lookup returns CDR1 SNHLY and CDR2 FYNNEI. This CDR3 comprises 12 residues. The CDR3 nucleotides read TGTGCCAGCCGGGGACAGGGCTACGAGCAGTACTTC. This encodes CASRGQGYEQYF.

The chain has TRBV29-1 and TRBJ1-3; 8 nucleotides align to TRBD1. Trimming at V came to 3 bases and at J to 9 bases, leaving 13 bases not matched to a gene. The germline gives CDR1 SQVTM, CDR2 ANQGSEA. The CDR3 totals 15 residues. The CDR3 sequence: CSVEEAGQEVITIYF. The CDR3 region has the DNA TGCAGCGTTGAGGAGGCGGGACAGGAGGTAATCACCATATATTTT.

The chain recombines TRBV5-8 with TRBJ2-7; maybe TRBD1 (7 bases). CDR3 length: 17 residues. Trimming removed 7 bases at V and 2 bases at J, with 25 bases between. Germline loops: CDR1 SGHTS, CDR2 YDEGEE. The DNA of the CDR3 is TGTGCCAGCCAGCTTTCCAGGCGGCAGGGGGGAACCTACGAGCAGTACTTC. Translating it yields CASQLSRRQGGTYEQYF.

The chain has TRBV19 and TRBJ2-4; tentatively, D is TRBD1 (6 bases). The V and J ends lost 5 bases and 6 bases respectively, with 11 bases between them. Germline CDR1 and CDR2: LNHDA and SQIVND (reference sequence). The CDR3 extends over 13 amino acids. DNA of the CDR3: TGTGCCAGTAGTCGGACAGACTTAAACATTCAGTACTTC. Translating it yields CASSRTDLNIQYF.

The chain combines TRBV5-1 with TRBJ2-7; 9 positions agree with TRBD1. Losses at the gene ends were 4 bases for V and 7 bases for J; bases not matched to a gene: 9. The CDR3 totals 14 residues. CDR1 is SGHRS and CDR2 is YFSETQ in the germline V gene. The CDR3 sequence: CASSGDRALGEQYF. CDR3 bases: TGCGCCAGCAGCGGGGACAGGGCCCTTGGGGAGCAGTACTTC.

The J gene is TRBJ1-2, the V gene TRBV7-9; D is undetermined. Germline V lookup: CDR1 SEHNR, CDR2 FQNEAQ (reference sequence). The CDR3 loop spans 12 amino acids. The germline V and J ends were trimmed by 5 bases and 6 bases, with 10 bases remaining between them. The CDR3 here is CASSVTQNGYTF. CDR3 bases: TGTGCCAGCAGCGTGACCCAGAATGGCTACACCTTC. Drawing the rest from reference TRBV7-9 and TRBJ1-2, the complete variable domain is DTGVSQNPRHKITKRGQNVTFRCDPISEHNRLYWYRQTLGQGPEFLTYFQNEAQLEKSRLLSDRFSAERPKGSFSTLEIQRTEQGDSAMYLCASSVTQNGYTFGSGTRLTVV.

CDR3 nucleotide sequence: TGTGCCAGCAGTTTAGGAGGGTTATACGGTCAGCCCCAGCATTTT. The encoded protein is CASSLGGLYGQPQHF. V is TRBV27 and J is TRBJ1-5; D gene uncertain. Germline V CDR1 and CDR2: MNHEY, SMNVEV (reference sequence). Trimming left V 2 bases short and J 6 bases short, with 14 bases between. This CDR3 region has 15 residues.

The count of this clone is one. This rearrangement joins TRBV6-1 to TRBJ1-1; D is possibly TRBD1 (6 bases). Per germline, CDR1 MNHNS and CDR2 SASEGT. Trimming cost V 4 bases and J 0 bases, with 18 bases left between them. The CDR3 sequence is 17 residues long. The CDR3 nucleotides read TGTGCCAGCAGTGTAGTCCGGGGGGCGACCATGAACACTGAAGCTTTCTTT. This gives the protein CASSVVRGATMNTEAFF.

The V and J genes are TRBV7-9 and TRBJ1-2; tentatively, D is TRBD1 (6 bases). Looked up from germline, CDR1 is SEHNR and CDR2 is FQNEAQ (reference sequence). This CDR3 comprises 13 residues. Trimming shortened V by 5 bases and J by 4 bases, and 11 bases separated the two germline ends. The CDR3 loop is CASSPGEVYGYTF. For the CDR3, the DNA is TGTGCCAGCAGCCCAGGGGAGGTCTATGGCTACACCTTC. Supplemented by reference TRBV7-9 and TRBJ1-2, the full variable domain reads DTGVSQNPRHKITKRGQNVTFRCDPISEHNRLYWYRQTLGQGPEFLTYFQNEAQLEKSRLLSDRFSAERPKGSFSTLEIQRTEQGDSAMYLCASSPGEVYGYTFGSGTRLTVV.